This entry lists 8 T cell receptor beta chains sequenced from one sample in a study of T cells in Graves' hyperthyroidism and ophthalmopathy. TCR beta CDR3 region amplification was performed from RNA transcripts. An initial round of RT-PCR targeting the TCR CDR3 relied on the HTBI primer set. One entry per CDR3 protein results from TCRdb running MiXCR on the multiplex PCR reads. The table lists about 500,000 distinct CDR3 sequences, about 45% of them singletons, with about 45% in the top ten. The sample comprised peripheral blood or thyroid tissue (not recorded which). These receptors all come from an adult woman with Graves' disease, either hyperthyroidism or ophthalmopathy (not recorded which).

V is TRBV9 and J is TRBJ2-5, with 8 positions matching TRBD1. The CDR3 runs 16 residues. Trimming removed 4 bases from V and 7 bases from J; junction bases left unmatched: 15. CDR1 and CDR2 from the germline V gene are SGDLS and YYNGEE. The CDR3 region is CASSRGQDAQGGTQYF. As DNA, the CDR3 is TGTGCCAGCAGCCGGGGACAGGACGCCCAAGGGGGGACCCAGTACTTC.

This clonotype came up a few times. This rearrangement joins TRBV5-4 to TRBJ2-7, with TRBD2 matching over 9 bases. CDR1 and CDR2 (germline): SGHNT, YYREEE (reference sequence). The V segment lost 3 bases and the J segment 7 bases; nucleotides outside the gene matches: 11. The CDR3 has 15 amino acids. CDR3 sequence reads: CASSSGLAPDGEQYF. DNA of the CDR3: TGTGCCAGCAGCTCGGGACTAGCCCCCGACGGGGAGCAGTACTTC.

This chain uses TRBV29-1 with TRBJ1-1; D unresolved. The germline V and J ends were trimmed by 1 base and 3 bases, with 9 bases remaining between them. Germline CDR1 SQVTM, CDR2 ANQGSEA. The CDR3 contains 13 residues. CDR3 DNA sequence: TGCAGCGTTGAAGCGGTCTCGGACACTGAAGCTTTCTTT. Amino acid sequence: CSVEAVSDTEAFF.

This clonotype was counted at least ten times. The rearrangement uses TRBV6-1 and TRBJ1-3, with 7 bases lining up with TRBD1. The J segment lost 5 bases and the V segment lost 5 bases, leaving 6 bases of the junction unmatched. This CDR3 contains 14 residues. Germline loops: CDR1 MNHNS, CDR2 SASEGT. As DNA, the CDR3 is TGTGCCAGCAGTCGACAGGGTGATAGAAACACCATATATTTT. Amino acid sequence: CASSRQGDRNTIYF.

This clonotype was counted ten times or more. This sequence joins TRBV25-1 and TRBJ1-5; 8 nucleotides agree with TRBD1. The junction had 7 bases not matched to a gene; V was cut back by 6 bases and J by 6 bases. The V gene's germline CDR1 is MGHDK and CDR2 SYGVNS. The CDR3 is 14 amino acids. The CDR3 DNA reads TGTGCCAGCAGCCCGGACAGGGACGCTCAGCCCCAGCATTTT. This sequence encodes CASSPDRDAQPQHF.

This clonotype was seen many times. This chain connects TRBV28 to TRBJ1-2, with 8 bases that match TRBD1. In germline, CDR1 is MDHEN, CDR2 SYDVKM. The CDR3 consists of 12 residues. The J segment lost 6 bases and the V segment lost 8 bases, leaving 5 bases of the junction unmatched. CDR3 coding DNA: TGTGCCAGCGACAGGGGACAGGATGGCTACACCTTC. It encodes CASDRGQDGYTF.

In this sample, this clonotype turned up many times. V and J are TRBV29-1 and TRBJ1-2; the match to TRBD1 covers 8 bases. This CDR3 is 14 amino acids long. The germline CDR1 and CDR2 sequences are SQVTM and ANQGSEA. V lost 3 bases and J lost 6; bases outside the gene matches: 9. The CDR3 is CSVESPDRADGYTF. DNA for the CDR3: TGCAGCGTTGAGAGCCCGGACAGGGCGGATGGCTACACCTTC.

V is TRBV20-1 and J is TRBJ1-2; D is perhaps TRBD1 (5 bases). The length of the CDR3 is 17 residues. Germline V gene sequence: CDR1 DFQATT, CDR2 SNEGSKA (reference sequence). Trimming pared 0 bases from V and 6 bases from J, leaving 23 bases between. CDR3 amino acids: CSARDMGPTTGDDGYTF. The DNA of the CDR3 is TGCAGTGCTAGAGATATGGGGCCTACCACCGGGGACGATGGCTACACCTTC.